The 19 T cell receptor beta chains given below trace back to one sample, sequenced in a study of blood T cell repertoires in COVID-19. Profiled with immunoSEQ multiplex PCR; TCRdb holds only in-frame clones, not every one. The table has 350,000 or so clones, roughly nine tenths seen once. Input material: peripheral blood. These receptors were collected from a woman aged 55-75 years with COVID-19, enrolled during active disease.

The chain uses TRBV6-2 or TRBV6-3 and TRBJ1-5; tentatively, D is TRBD1 (6 bases). CDR3 size: 16 residues. The germline V and J ends were trimmed by 2 bases and 2 bases, with 13 bases remaining between them. Germline assignment: CDR1 MNHEY and CDR2 SVGEGT. The CDR3 sequence is CASSYGVQGGNQPQHF. The CDR3 nucleotides read TGTGCCAGCAGTTACGGGGTACAGGGTGGCAATCAGCCCCAGCATTTT.

J is TRBJ1-1 and V is TRBV4-2, with D unresolved. The CDR3 covers 15 residues. Germline V lookup: CDR1 LGHNA, CDR2 YNFKEQ. The V end lost 3 bases, the J end lost 4 bases, and 15 bases lay between the germline ends. Here the CDR3 DNA reads TGTGCCAGCAGCCAGTCCGCGGTTTTAGGCACTGAAGCTTTCTTT. Protein sequence: CASSQSAVLGTEAFF.

The chain uses TRBV6-5 and TRBJ1-2; 8 bases line up with TRBD1. The CDR3 sequence is 13 residues long. V lost 6 bases and J lost 7; bases outside the gene matches: 7. Germline V gene lookup returns CDR1 MNHEY and CDR2 SVGAGI. In nucleotides, the CDR3 is TGTGCCAGCAGGACAGACAGGGGTAGTGGCTACACCTTC. Protein product: CASRTDRGSGYTF.

The chain employs TRBV9 and TRBJ2-1, with 8 nucleotides matching TRBD2. V trimming: 1 base; J trimming: 7 bases; junction bases outside the gene matches: 13. CDR1 is SGDLS and CDR2 is YYNGEE in the germline V gene. The CDR3 extends over 17 amino acids. The CDR3 bases are TGTGCCAGCAGCGTACTTGAGCGGGGGCTTCTGGGAAATGAGCAGTTCTTC. Amino acids: CASSVLERGLLGNEQFF. The full variable domain, its missing parts supplied by reference TRBV9 and TRBJ2-1, is DSGVTQTPKHLITATGQRVTLRCSPRSGDLSVYWYQQSLDQGLQFLIQYYNGEERAKGNILERFSAQQFPDLHSELNLSSLELGDSALYFCASSVLERGLLGNEQFFGPGTRLTVL.

The CDR3 bases are TGTGCCAGCAGCCAGAGACAGGGTGGGGAGCAGTACTTC. This sequence encodes CASSQRQGGEQYF. This chain joins TRBV11-2 and TRBJ2-7; 7 bases fit TRBD1. Germline lookup yields CDR1 SGHAT and CDR2 FQNNGV. Trimming at V came to 5 bases and at J to 7 bases, leaving 8 bases not matched to a gene. The CDR3 is made up of 13 amino acids.

CDR3 protein: CASSKRLTGNTEAFF. The CDR3 DNA reads TGTGCCAGCAGCAAAAGATTGACAGGGAACACTGAAGCTTTCTTT. The chain joins TRBV27 to TRBJ1-1, with a possible D match to TRBD1 (6 bases). The CDR3 length is 15 residues. CDR1 is MNHEY, CDR2 SMNVEV, per germline (reference sequence). The germline V and J ends were trimmed by 6 bases and 1 base, with 15 bases remaining between them.

The chain employs TRBV2 and TRBJ2-2; possibly TRBD1 for D (5 bases). The CDR3 consists of 15 residues. V lost 6 bases, J lost 5 bases, and 16 bases lay in between. From germline, CDR1 is SNHLY and CDR2 FYNNEI. The CDR3 DNA sequence: TGTGCCAGCAGAGCAGGGCGCTTGGGGACCGGGGAGCTGTTTTTT. Protein: CASRAGRLGTGELFF.

This clone showed up just once. This chain connects TRBV7-3 to TRBJ1-1; D unresolved. Germline-derived CDR1 and CDR2 are SGHTA and FQGTGA. V was shortened by 2 bases and J by 2 bases, with 12 bases between the two germline ends. The CDR3 runs 15 residues. This CDR3 reads CASSLVPTSNTEAFF. The CDR3 DNA follows: TGTGCCAGCAGCTTAGTCCCCACCAGTAACACTGAAGCTTTCTTT.

The chain recombines TRBV10-3 with TRBJ1-1; D uncertain. Trimming removed 6 bases at V and 5 bases at J, with 13 bases between. Looked up from germline, CDR1 is ENHRY and CDR2 is SYGVKD. The CDR3 covers 13 residues. CDR3 protein: CAIRVGSGTEAFF. CDR3 in DNA: TGTGCCATCAGAGTAGGATCGGGGACTGAAGCTTTCTTT.

With regard to this clone: The same CDR3 is also encoded by other DNA sequences in this sample. The rearrangement joins TRBV7-3 to TRBJ1-1; 8 nucleotides match TRBD1. V lost 4 bases, J lost 5 bases, and 3 bases stayed unmatched. The CDR3 length is 13 residues. Germline V gene lookup returns CDR1 SGHTA and CDR2 FQGTGA. Written as DNA, the CDR3 is TGTGCCAGCAGCTCACAGGGGGGGACTGAAGCTTTCTTT. Amino acid sequence: CASSSQGGTEAFF.

The chain links TRBV5-1 to TRBJ2-3, with 7 bases fitting TRBD1. V shed 2 bases and J 2 bases; nucleotides not matched to a gene: 23. Per germline, CDR1 SGHRS and CDR2 YFSETQ. This CDR3 spans 21 amino acids. CDR3 protein: CASSFPVRDSFPSRYTDTQYF. For the CDR3, the DNA is TGCGCCAGCAGCTTCCCCGTTAGGGACAGTTTCCCCTCTCGATACACAGATACGCAGTATTTT.

The chain couples TRBV7-3 to TRBJ2-5, with 9 bases aligning to TRBD2. The V gene's germline CDR1 is SGHTA and CDR2 FQGTGA. V trimming: 5 bases; J trimming: 5 bases; junction bases outside the gene matches: 9. This CDR3 has 15 residues. DNA for the CDR3: TGTGCCAGCAGCCTAGGTCTAGCGGGGCTGGAGACCCAGTACTTC. Residues: CASSLGLAGLETQYF.

This clone was detected once. The chain employs TRBV5-1 and TRBJ2-1; 14 bases fit TRBD2. V shed 3 bases, J shed 10 bases, and the junction held 3 bases outside the gene matches. There are 14 residues in the CDR3. Per the germline V gene, CDR1 is SGHRS and CDR2 is YFSETQ. The chain's CDR3 is CASSSGLAGGEQFF. CDR3 nucleotides: TGCGCCAGCAGCTCTGGACTAGCGGGGGGCGAGCAGTTCTTC.

This chain uses TRBV6-5 with TRBJ1-6; D is uncertain. The CDR3 runs 14 residues. V dropped 4 bases and J dropped 0 bases, with 4 bases sitting between them. Germline V CDR1 and CDR2: MNHEY, SVGAGI. The CDR3 DNA sequence: TGTGCCAGCAGTTCCAGCTCCTATAATTCACCCCTCCACTTT. Protein sequence: CASSSSSYNSPLHF.

V gene TRBV19 combines with J gene TRBJ2-3, with D perhaps matching TRBD2 (6 bases). V dropped 5 bases and J dropped 1 base, with 19 bases sitting between them. This CDR3 region has 17 residues. The germline V gene encodes CDR1 LNHDA and CDR2 SQIVND (reference sequence). The CDR3 DNA follows: TGTGCCAGTAGTCCGGATCCTGGGGGGTGGGGCACAGATACGCAGTATTTT. It is translated as CASSPDPGGWGTDTQYF.

This clone was detected a few times. The rearrangement joins TRBV15 to TRBJ1-4; a weak D match, TRBD1 (6 bases). Between the trimmed V and J ends, which lost 2 bases and 7 bases, there was a span of 11 bases. In germline, CDR1 is LNHNV, CDR2 YYDKDF (reference sequence). CDR3 length equals 14 residues. Written as DNA, the CDR3 is TGTGCCACCAGCAGACCGGGACAAGGTGAAAAACTGTTTTTT. It yields the protein CATSRPGQGEKLFF.

V usage is TRBV5-1 and J usage is TRBJ2-5; the match to TRBD2 covers 7 bases. J was trimmed by 0 bases and V by 4 bases; bases with no gene match: 6. Germline loops: CDR1 SGHRS, CDR2 YFSETQ. The CDR3 runs 15 residues. For the CDR3, the DNA is TGCGCCAGCAGCGGGGACGGGGGGTACCAAGAGACCCAGTACTTC. Translated, it gives CASSGDGGYQETQYF.

The chain uses TRBV19 and TRBJ1-4, with D possibly being TRBD1 (6 bases). This CDR3 has 15 residues. Trimming removed 3 bases at V and 5 bases at J, with 13 bases between. Germline CDR1 reads LNHDA; CDR2 reads SQIVND (reference sequence). In DNA, the CDR3 is TGTGCCAGTAGTATCTCGGACAGTTCGAATGAAAAACTGTTTTTT. Its translation is CASSISDSSNEKLFF.

Comments on this clone: This CDR3 is also generated by other DNA sequences in the sample. V usage is TRBV6-5 and J usage is TRBJ2-1; TRBD1 matches 9 bases. After removal of 2 bases from V and 4 bases from J, the junction contained 3 bases not matched to a gene. Germline lookup yields CDR1 MNHEY and CDR2 SVGAGI. The CDR3 length is 15 residues. The CDR3 nucleotides are TGTGCCAGCAGTTACGACAGGGGGTCATACAATGAGCAGTTCTTC. Translation: CASSYDRGSYNEQFF.